Listed below are T cell receptor beta chains from one sample, sequenced in a study of blood T cell repertoires in COVID-19. Clones were sequenced by immunoSEQ multiplex PCR, and TCRdb holds only the in-frame ones, with some missing. The profile shows 40,000 to 50,000 clones, 80% to 90% of them singletons. What was sequenced was peripheral blood. Receptor source: a human donor in a cohort sampled during active COVID-19. CDR3s include the opening cysteine and the closing phenylalanine or tryptophan. The order of the fields is clone size, J gene, V gene, D gene, CDR3 DNA, CDR3 protein. D genes are given only for firm matches. Expanded clones are given a class, and other clones once, few, many or no size at all.

once,TRBJ2-6,TRBV9,-,TGTGCCAGCAGCCCCAGGCCGGCTGGGGCCAACGTCCTGACTTTC,CASSPRPAGANVLTF
-,TRBJ2-7,TRBV30,TRBD2,TGTGCCTGGAGCCCCCTTTGGGGGGGGTCGAACTACGAGCAGTACTTC,CAWSPLWGGSNYEQYF
once,TRBJ1-1,TRBV5-1,TRBD1,TGCGCCAGCAGCTTGTTTCAGGGGGCGCAGAACACTGAAGCTTTCTTT,CASSLFQGAQNTEAFF
-,TRBJ2-3,TRBV19,TRBD1,TGTGCCAGTAGTGTCGGGACAGGGCGGTTGGGGACAGATACGCAGTATTTT,CASSVGTGRLGTDTQYF
-,TRBJ1-2,TRBV7-8,-,TGTGCCAGCAGCTTAGAAACGGGGGACTATGGCTACACCTTC,CASSLETGDYGYTF
-,TRBJ2-5,TRBV7-2,TRBD2,TGTGCCAGCAGCTCCGAGCGGGAGGAGACCCAGTACTTC,CASSSEREETQYF
-,TRBJ1-3,TRBV13,-,TGTGCCAGCAGCTTAAGAAGGGGCACCTCTGGAAACACCATATATTTT,CASSLRRGTSGNTIYF
-,TRBJ2-1,TRBV3-1/TRBV3-2,-,TGTGCCAGCGGCTTGGTCTCGGGGAAATACAATGAGCAGTTCTTC,CASGLVSGKYNEQFF
-,TRBJ2-5,TRBV30,-,TGTGCCTGGAGCGCCCACGGGGGTTCTTGGGAGACCCAGTACTTC,CAWSAHGGSWETQYF
-,TRBJ1-4,TRBV7-9,-,TGTGCCAGCAGCTTAAGCGGCCAGGCCGCTCTGGAAAAACTGTTTTTT,CASSLSGQAALEKLFF
-,TRBJ1-6,TRBV3-1/TRBV3-2,-,TGTGCCAGCAGCCCGGGACAATATAATTCACCCCTCCACTTT,CASSPGQYNSPLHF
-,TRBJ2-7,TRBV18,-,TGTGCCAGCTCACCTCGCTCGGGGTTCGAGTACGAGCAGTACTTC,CASSPRSGFEYEQYF
-,TRBJ1-1,TRBV9,-,TGTGCCAGCAGCGTAGCATGGGGCGAGACTGAAGCTTTCTTT,CASSVAWGETEAFF
-,TRBJ2-3,TRBV2,TRBD2,TGTGCCAGGGGGATAAGCGGGGGCACCACAGATACGCAGTATTTT,CARGISGGTTDTQYF
once,TRBJ1-5,TRBV2,TRBD1,TGTGCCAGCAGTCGACAGGGAACAGCCCAGCATTTT,CASSRQGTAQHF
-,TRBJ2-1,TRBV5-1,-,TGCGCCAGCAGCTTGTCAGGGCAGGACAATGAGCAGTTCTTC,CASSLSGQDNEQFF
-,TRBJ2-1,TRBV27,-,TGTGCCAGCACCCGACAATCCTCCTACAATGAGCAGTTCTTC,CASTRQSSYNEQFF
-,TRBJ1-1,TRBV27,-,TGTGCCAGCAGTCTCCAGGGGTTGTACACTGAAGCTTTCTTT,CASSLQGLYTEAFF
-,TRBJ1-5,TRBV4-2,TRBD1,TGTGCCAGCAGCCTAGGGACAGGGCTTAACAATCAGCCCCAGCATTTT,CASSLGTGLNNQPQHF